Following are 16 T cell receptor beta chains from one sample sequenced in a study of blood T cell repertoires in COVID-19. Libraries were prepared by immunoSEQ multiplex PCR; TCRdb keeps only in-frame clonotypes and omits some of them. Among 210,000 or so clones, roughly 81% were seen once, and the ten largest hold approximately 8.1%. Sequencing input: peripheral blood. Receptors originate from a woman aged 50 to 65 with active or convalescent COVID-19.

This chain joins TRBV7-9 and TRBJ1-2; 8 positions match TRBD1. CDR3 length equals 15 residues. Germline trimming cut 5 bases from V and 3 bases from J; bases unmatched to any gene: 8. CDR1 is SEHNR, CDR2 FQNEAQ, per germline (reference sequence). DNA for the CDR3: TGTGCCAGCAGCAGGTCAGGGGGCGACGACTATGGCTACACCTTC. The encoded protein is CASSRSGGDDYGYTF.

The chain joins TRBV4-1 to TRBJ1-5; a possible D gene is TRBD1 (5 bases). The CDR3 consists of 15 residues. Germline V gene data show CDR1 as MGHRA and CDR2 as YSYEKL. V was trimmed by 4 bases and J by 5 bases, leaving 15 bases between them. The CDR3 DNA reads as TGCGCCAGCAGCCGGATTATATCGGGGGATCAGCCCCAGCATTTT. Translation gives CASSRIISGDQPQHF.

The chain combines TRBV25-1 with TRBJ2-6, with D perhaps TRBD2 (6 bases). The germline V gene encodes CDR1 MGHDK and CDR2 SYGVNS. With 6 bases removed from V and 1 base from J, the gap between germline ends came to 13 bases. The CDR3 runs to 16 residues. The CDR3 reads CASSPRRGSGANVLTF. The DNA of the CDR3 is TGTGCCAGCAGCCCCAGGCGGGGATCTGGGGCCAACGTCCTGACTTTC.

The rearrangement links TRBV7-9 to TRBJ1-4, with D hard to call. Germline CDR1 is SEHNR and CDR2 is FQNEAQ (reference sequence). Trimming took 1 base from V and 8 from J, leaving 14 bases between them. This CDR3 region has 15 residues. The CDR3 spells CASSLDTGLGEKLFF. DNA of the CDR3: TGTGCCAGCAGCTTAGATACGGGGTTGGGGGAAAAACTGTTTTTT.

The chain has TRBV25-1 and TRBJ1-2; 7 nucleotides agree with TRBD1. Germline loops: CDR1 MGHDK, CDR2 SYGVNS. The CDR3 length is 14 residues. V dropped 1 base and J dropped 6; count of bases not matched to a gene: 5. Here the CDR3 DNA reads TGTGCCAGCAGTGAATGGGGACAGTCTCATGGCTACACCTTC. Amino acids: CASSEWGQSHGYTF.

A word on this clone: The same CDR3 is also encoded by other DNA sequences in this sample. J is TRBJ1-1 and V is TRBV5-1; 8 bases are shared with TRBD1. CDR1 SGHRS and CDR2 YFSETQ come from the germline V gene. Trimming took 4 bases from V and 2 from J; bases not matched to a gene: 4. The CDR3 length is 14 residues. In DNA, the CDR3 is TGCGCCAGCAGCCCACAGGGGGGAAACACTGAAGCTTTCTTT. Its protein product is CASSPQGGNTEAFF.

The chain couples TRBV10-3 to TRBJ2-3; TRBD2 agrees at 14 bases. The germline V gene has CDR1 ENHRY and CDR2 SYGVKD. The CDR3 runs to 18 residues. Germline trimming cut 1 base from V and 1 base from J; bases unmatched to any gene: 4. In DNA form, the CDR3 reads TGTGCCATCAGTGAGTACGGACTAGCGGGGGGCCGCACAGATACGCAGTATTTT. This encodes CAISEYGLAGGRTDTQYF.

In regard to this clone: In the same sample, other DNA sequences code for this CDR3. J is TRBJ2-7 and V is TRBV4-2; D may be TRBD2 (5 bases). CDR1 and CDR2 from the germline V gene are LGHNA and YNFKEQ. This CDR3 contains 15 residues. Between the trimmed V and J ends, which lost 0 bases and 0 bases, there was a span of 9 bases. CDR3 sequence: CASSQELGGSYEQYF. The CDR3 region has the DNA TGTGCCAGCAGCCAAGAACTAGGCGGCTCCTACGAGCAGTACTTC.

The gene calls are TRBV29-1 and TRBJ1-2; tentatively, D is TRBD1 (5 bases). The V end lost 6 bases, the J end lost 2 bases, and 13 bases lay between the germline ends. The V gene's germline CDR1 is SQVTM and CDR2 ANQGSEA. This CDR3 comprises 13 residues. CDR3 sequence: CSVTGGENYGYTF. The CDR3 DNA follows: TGCAGCGTCACAGGAGGGGAGAACTATGGCTACACCTTC.

V is TRBV4-1 and J is TRBJ1-4; D is unclear. Trimming pared 0 bases from V and 7 bases from J, leaving 12 bases between. Germline-derived CDR1 and CDR2 are MGHRA and YSYEKL. This CDR3 contains 15 residues. DNA of the CDR3: TGCGCCAGCAGCCAAGAAACGGCGACGGGTGAAAAACTGTTTTTT. Encoded protein: CASSQETATGEKLFF.

The rearrangement joins TRBV28 to TRBJ2-3; 9 nucleotides line up with TRBD2. The CDR3 is 18 residues long. Looked up from germline, CDR1 is MDHEN and CDR2 is SYDVKM. V lost 4 bases to trimming and J lost 4 bases; unmatched junction nucleotides: 15. The CDR3 sequence is CASSSLRKLAGKADTQYF. As DNA, the CDR3 is TGTGCCAGCAGTTCCCTCCGAAAGCTAGCGGGGAAAGCAGATACGCAGTATTTT.

The V and J genes are TRBV7-2 and TRBJ2-1; a possible D gene is TRBD2 (5 bases). The CDR3 length is 13 residues. V lost 6 bases and J lost 4, with 10 bases in between. Looked up from germline, CDR1 is SGHTA and CDR2 is FQGNSA. The chain's CDR3 is CASSAGRYNEQFF. The CDR3, as DNA: TGTGCCAGCAGTGCGGGTCGGTACAATGAGCAGTTCTTC.

The chain links TRBV4-1 to TRBJ1-6; no reliable D call. CDR1 MGHRA and CDR2 YSYEKL come from the germline V gene. V was clipped by 0 bases and J by 0 bases, with 12 bases between them. The CDR3 contains 18 residues. CDR3 in DNA: TGCGCCAGCAGCCAAGATGCAGAAAAAGTCTCCTATAATTCACCCCTCCACTTT. This codes for CASSQDAEKVSYNSPLHF.

The chain recombines TRBV18 with TRBJ1-6; TRBD1 matches at 8 bases. The junction had 7 bases not matched to a gene; V was cut back by 5 bases and J by 7 bases. This CDR3 is 15 amino acids long. Germline CDR1 is KGHSH and CDR2 is LQKENI. CDR3 DNA sequence: TGTGCCAGCTCAACCGACAGGGGCACAAATTCACCCCTCCACTTT. Its protein product is CASSTDRGTNSPLHF.

This chain links TRBV14 with TRBJ1-1; possible D gene TRBD1, 5 bases. The CDR3 loop spans 16 amino acids. V shed 6 bases and J shed 3 bases, with 20 bases lying between them. Germline V gene lookup returns CDR1 SGHDN and CDR2 FVKESK. CDR3 nucleotide sequence: TGTGCCAGCAGTCGGGGGAAAGACAGACTGTACACTGAAGCTTTCTTT. Its protein is CASSRGKDRLYTEAFF.

The chain combines TRBV3-1 (or the pseudogene TRBV3-2) with TRBJ2-1; D might be TRBD2 (6 bases). This CDR3 spans 15 amino acids. Trimming shortened V by 4 bases and J by 0 bases, and 10 bases separated the two germline ends. Germline values: CDR1 LGHDT, CDR2 YNNKEL (reference sequence). For the CDR3, the DNA is TGTGCCAGCAGCCCGGGGGATTACTCCTACAATGAGCAGTTCTTC. It codes for CASSPGDYSYNEQFF.